This TCR beta chain emerged from a study of regulatory T cells in long-lasting Graves disease. The CDR3 runs to 15 residues. CDR1 DFQATT and CDR2 SNEGSKA come from the germline V gene (reference sequence). The V and J ends lost 2 bases and 4 bases, in that order; junction bases with no gene match: 8. Whole-study findings and limits: Among persistent patients, a larger number of public clonotypes were shared (roughly 2,700) than among newly diagnosed patients (about 970).

Building of the TCR beta libraries involved iRepertoire HTBI primers and Arm-PCR of CDR3 regions. In the original analysis: Sample data revealed approximately 62 TRBV and over 12 TRBJ segments. From the multiplex PCR reads, TCRdb called clonotypes with MiXCR, one entry per CDR3 protein. V and J calls and clone size were set by TCRdb, not the authors. The table shows approximately 400,000 distinct CDR3 sequences, with just under 15% occurring only once. Sample time point: newly diagnosed GD, antithyroid drugs for less than 3 months. Construction of the TCR library relied on RNA isolated from PBMCs. This clonotype was recorded at least ten times. Antigen: not known. This sample was also put to use in a study of T cells in Graves' hyperthyroidism and ophthalmopathy. That report adds: The HTBI set primed first-round TCR CDR3 RT-PCR.

This clonotype originated in a woman in her thirties with Graves disease. This chain joins TRBV20-1 and TRBJ2-1; the match to TRBD2 covers 7 bases. The specimen was peripheral blood mononuclear cells (PBMCs), collected at new diagnosis, from a patient treated with antithyroid drugs. The CDR3 sequence is CSARSLAEAYNEQFF. The CDR3, as DNA: TGCAGTGCTAGAAGTCTAGCGGAGGCATACAATGAGCAGTTCTTC.